This note documents a single TCR beta chain sequence. Its antigen is unknown. The data are from a study of naive and memory T cell subsets. Study-wide results and caveats: From naive to CM, EM and EMRA, diversity decreased and Gini increased. No ground truth validated the naive and memory repertoire findings. Especially in CD8 cells, naive repertoires contained a few larger clonotypes, possibly CD45RA-re-expressing memory cells.

V was shortened by 5 bases and J by 3 bases, with 17 bases between the two germline ends. This CDR3 comprises 15 residues. The germline V gene encodes CDR1 MNHNS and CDR2 SASEGT. The beta constant-region primer was an equimolar mix of two oligonucleotides covering TRBC1 and TRBC2. Four rounds of PCR amplified the ligated cDNA using nested alpha and beta constant-region primers plus SP2. TCRdb re-called the UMI-ligation and nested PCR reads with MiXCR, one entry per CDR3 protein. The table has 140,000 to 150,000 distinct CDR3 sequences, approximately 22% seen once; the top ten hold 0.1% to 0.11%. Sequencing was done on a sample of naive CD4+ T cells from blood. The chain carries TRBV6-1 and TRBJ2-7; D may be TRBD1 (6 bases). The receptor comes from a human donor in good health. CDR3 residues: CASSSHWDTIYEQYF. In DNA, the CDR3 is TGTGCCAGCAGTTCCCACTGGGACACGATCTACGAGCAGTACTTC.